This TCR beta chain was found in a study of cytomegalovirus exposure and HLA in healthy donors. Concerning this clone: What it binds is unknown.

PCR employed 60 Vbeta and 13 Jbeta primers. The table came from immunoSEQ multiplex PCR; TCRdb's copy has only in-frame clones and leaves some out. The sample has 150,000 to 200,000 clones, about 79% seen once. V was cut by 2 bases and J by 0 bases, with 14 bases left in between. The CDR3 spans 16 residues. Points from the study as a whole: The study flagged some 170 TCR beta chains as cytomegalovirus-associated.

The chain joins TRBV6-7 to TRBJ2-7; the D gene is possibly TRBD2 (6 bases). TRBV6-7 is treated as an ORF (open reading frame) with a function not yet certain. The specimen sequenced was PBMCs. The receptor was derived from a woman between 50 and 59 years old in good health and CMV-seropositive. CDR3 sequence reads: CASSYRYGRDSYEQYF. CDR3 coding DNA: TGTGCCAGCAGTTACCGTTACGGGCGGGACTCCTACGAGCAGTACTTC.